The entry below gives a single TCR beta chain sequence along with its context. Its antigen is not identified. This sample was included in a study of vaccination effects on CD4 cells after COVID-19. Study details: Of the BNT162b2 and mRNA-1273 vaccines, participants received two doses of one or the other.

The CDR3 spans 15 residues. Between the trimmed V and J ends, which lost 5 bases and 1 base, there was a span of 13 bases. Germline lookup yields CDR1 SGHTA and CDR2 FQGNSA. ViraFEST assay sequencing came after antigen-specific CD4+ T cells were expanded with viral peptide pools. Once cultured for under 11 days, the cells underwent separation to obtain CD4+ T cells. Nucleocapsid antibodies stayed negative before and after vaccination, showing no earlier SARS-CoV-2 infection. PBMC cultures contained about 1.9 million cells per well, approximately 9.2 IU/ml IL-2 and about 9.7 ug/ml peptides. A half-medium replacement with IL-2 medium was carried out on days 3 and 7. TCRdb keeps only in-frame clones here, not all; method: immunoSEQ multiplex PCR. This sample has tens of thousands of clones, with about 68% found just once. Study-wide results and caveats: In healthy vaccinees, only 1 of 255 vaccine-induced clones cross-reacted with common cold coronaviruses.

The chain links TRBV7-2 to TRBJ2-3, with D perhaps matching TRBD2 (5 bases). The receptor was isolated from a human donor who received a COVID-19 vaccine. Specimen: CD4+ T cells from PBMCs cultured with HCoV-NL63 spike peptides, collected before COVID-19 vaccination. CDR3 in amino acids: CASSILGLRTDTQYF. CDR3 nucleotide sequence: TGTGCCAGCAGCATACTAGGTCTCCGCACAGATACGCAGTATTTT.